Below, 9 T cell receptor beta chains from the same sample are listed, as sequenced in a study of blood T cell repertoires in COVID-19. TCRdb keeps only in-frame clones here, not all; method: immunoSEQ multiplex PCR. The sample records some 390,000 clones, around 87% being singletons. Sequencing was performed on peripheral blood. These receptors were taken from a woman aged 55-70 years with COVID-19, enrolled during active disease.

The chain employs TRBV4-1 and TRBJ1-1; D gene uncertain. The V gene lost 4 bases and the J gene lost 1 base, with 10 bases spanning the gap. The CDR3 has 14 amino acids. CDR1 is MGHRA, CDR2 YSYEKL, per germline. The CDR3 DNA sequence: TGCGCCAGCAGCCGGGAGGTGGAGAACACTGAAGCTTTCTTT. This translates into CASSREVENTEAFF.

The V and J genes are TRBV23-1 and TRBJ2-7, with TRBD2 matching over 10 bases. TRBV23-1 carries the ORF label, with uncertain function. V lost 3 bases and J lost 3; bases outside the gene matches: 8. The CDR3 sequence is 16 residues long. The CDR3 DNA reads TGCGCCAGCAGTCAGTCCCTAGCGGGGGAGAACTACGAGCAGTACTTC. Translating it yields CASSQSLAGENYEQYF.

The rearrangement joins TRBV5-1 to TRBJ2-7; 8 positions agree with TRBD1. Losses at the gene ends were 0 bases for V and 5 bases for J; bases not matched to a gene: 4. The CDR3 loop spans 14 amino acids. Germline V CDR1 and CDR2: SGHRS, YFSETQ. CDR3 nucleotides: TGCGCCAGCAGCTTGGACAGGGGGTACCACGAGCAGTACTTC. It encodes CASSLDRGYHEQYF.

On this clone: Different DNA sequences within this sample yield the same CDR3. This chain uses TRBV6-5 with TRBJ2-7; tentative D call: TRBD1 (6 bases). Germline loops: CDR1 MNHEY, CDR2 SVGAGI. CDR3 length: 15 amino acids. Trimming shortened V by 0 bases and J by 2 bases, and 11 bases separated the two germline ends. This CDR3 is CASSYSLTGPYEQYF. In nucleotides, the CDR3 is TGTGCCAGCAGTTACTCGTTGACAGGCCCCTACGAGCAGTACTTC.

The rearrangement joins TRBV9 to TRBJ2-1, with TRBD2 matching over 8 bases. V gave up 0 bases and J gave up 5 bases; unmatched junction bases: 7. Germline V gene sequence: CDR1 SGDLS, CDR2 YYNGEE. This CDR3 has 16 residues. This CDR3 reads CASSVGLAGLNNEQFF. For the CDR3, the DNA is TGTGCCAGCAGCGTAGGGCTAGCGGGTCTGAACAATGAGCAGTTCTTC.

The V gene is TRBV5-4, the J gene TRBJ1-1; 7 positions match TRBD1. Trimming cost V 2 bases and J 1 base; bases outside gene matches: 8. The CDR3 runs to 16 residues. The germline V gene encodes CDR1 SGHNT and CDR2 YYREEE (reference sequence). The CDR3 coding sequence is TGTGCCAGCAGCTTCCTGACAGGGAAGAGGAACACTGAAGCTTTCTTT. The encoded protein is CASSFLTGKRNTEAFF.

This chain links TRBV5-4 with TRBJ1-2; TRBD1 aligns across 8 bases. V dropped 4 bases and J dropped 5; count of bases not matched to a gene: 10. This CDR3 is built from 15 residues. Germline CDR1 is SGHNT and CDR2 is YYREEE (reference sequence). CDR3 sequence: CASSNLMTGEYGYTF. The CDR3 bases are TGTGCCAGCAGCAATCTCATGACAGGGGAGTATGGCTACACCTTC.

The chain has TRBV4-2 and TRBJ2-3; 10 positions agree with TRBD2. Germline values: CDR1 LGHNA, CDR2 YNFKEQ. J was trimmed by 1 base and V by 0 bases; bases with no gene match: 4. This CDR3 spans 17 amino acids. The CDR3 DNA reads as TGTGCCAGCAGCCAAGAAGCCGGGACTAGCGGCACAGATACGCAGTATTTT. Protein: CASSQEAGTSGTDTQYF.

The rearrangement uses TRBV15 and TRBJ1-2; 7 positions match TRBD1. This CDR3 has 16 residues. After removal of 0 bases from V and 0 bases from J, the junction contained 4 bases not matched to a gene. The germline V gene encodes CDR1 LNHNV and CDR2 YYDKDF (reference sequence). The CDR3 DNA follows: TGTGCCACCAGCAGAGATCCGACAGGGTCTAACTATGGCTACACCTTC. It translates to CATSRDPTGSNYGYTF.